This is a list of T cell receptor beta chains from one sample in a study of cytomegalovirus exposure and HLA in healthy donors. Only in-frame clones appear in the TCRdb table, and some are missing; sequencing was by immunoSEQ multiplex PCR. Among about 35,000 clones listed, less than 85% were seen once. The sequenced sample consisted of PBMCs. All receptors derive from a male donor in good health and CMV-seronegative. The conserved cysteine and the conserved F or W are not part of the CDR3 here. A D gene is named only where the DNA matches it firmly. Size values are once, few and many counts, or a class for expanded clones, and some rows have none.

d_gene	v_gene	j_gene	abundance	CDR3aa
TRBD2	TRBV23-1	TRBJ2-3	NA	ASSRPGGGSSDTQY
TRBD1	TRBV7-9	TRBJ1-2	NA	AGTTGRGQSLYGYT
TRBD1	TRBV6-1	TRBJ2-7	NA	ATDRDRASYEQY
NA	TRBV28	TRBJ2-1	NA	ASSLSGRSYNEQF
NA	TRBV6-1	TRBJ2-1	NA	ASSEGRTNEQF
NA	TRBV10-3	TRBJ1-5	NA	AISDSSGSGQPQH
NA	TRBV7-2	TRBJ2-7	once	ASRRAGGSYEQY
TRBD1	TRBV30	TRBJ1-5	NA	AWGQGNINQPQH
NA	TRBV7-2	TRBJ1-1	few	ASSLRTAAF
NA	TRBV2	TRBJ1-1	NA	ASSFSGTEAF
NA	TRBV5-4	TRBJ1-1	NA	ASSLIRRNTEAF
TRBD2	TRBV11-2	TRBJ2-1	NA	ASSLAGTARDEQF
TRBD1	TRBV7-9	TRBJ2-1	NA	ASSPPDRGHEQF
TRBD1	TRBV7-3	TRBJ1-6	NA	ASSLLGQGTSPLH
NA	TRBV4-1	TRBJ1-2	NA	ASSQVRSQVNYGYT
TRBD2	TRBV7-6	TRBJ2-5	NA	ASGGVFETQY
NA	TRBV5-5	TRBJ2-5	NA	ASSLNPVETQY
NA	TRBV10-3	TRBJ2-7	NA	AISESGAYEQY
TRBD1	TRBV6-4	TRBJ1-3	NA	AGRDRLGSGNTIY
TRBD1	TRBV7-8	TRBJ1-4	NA	ASSLGTGPFHNEKLF
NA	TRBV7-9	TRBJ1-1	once	ASSYTNTEAF
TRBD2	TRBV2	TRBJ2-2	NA	ASRRLAGDTGELF
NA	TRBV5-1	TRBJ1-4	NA	ASSLSGLTNEKLF
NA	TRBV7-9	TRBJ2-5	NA	ASSYDRVPQETQY
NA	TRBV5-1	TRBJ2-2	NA	ASSPLPRRGNTGELF
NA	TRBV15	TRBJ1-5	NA	ATSRDLIGVQPQH
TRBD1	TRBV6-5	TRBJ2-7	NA	ASSYRQGAGEQY
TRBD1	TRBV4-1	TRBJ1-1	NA	ASSQPGGLTEAF
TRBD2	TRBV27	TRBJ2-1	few	ASSPQGLAGDEQF
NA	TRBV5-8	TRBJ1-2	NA	ASSLDSLNYGYT
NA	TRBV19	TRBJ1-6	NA	ASGGGSPLH
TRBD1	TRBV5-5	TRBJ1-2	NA	ASSLGGTGAGYGYT
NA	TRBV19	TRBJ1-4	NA	ASKWEGAANEKLF
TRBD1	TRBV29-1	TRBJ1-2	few	STTTPGQSIMNYGYT
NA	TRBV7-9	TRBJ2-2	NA	ASNQGQNTGELF
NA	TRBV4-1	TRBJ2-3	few	ASSQLGGTSDTQY
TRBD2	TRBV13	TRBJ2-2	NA	ASSPELAVSGGELF
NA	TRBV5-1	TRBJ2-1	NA	ASSQAPPHSGNNEQF
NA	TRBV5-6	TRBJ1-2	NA	ASSLPGHPNYGYT
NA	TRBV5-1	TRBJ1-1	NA	ASSLDGGGTEAF
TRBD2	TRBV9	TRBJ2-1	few	ASSGRLAGGGNEQF
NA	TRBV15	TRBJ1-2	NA	ATSRGGGRNYGYT
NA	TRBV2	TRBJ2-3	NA	ASTGETDTQY
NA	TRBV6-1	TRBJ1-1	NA	ASTVIWQNTEAF
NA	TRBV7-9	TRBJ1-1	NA	ASSIPGLRRTEAF
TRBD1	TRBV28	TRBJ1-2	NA	ASSLYRDRLNYGYT
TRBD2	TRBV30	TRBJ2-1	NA	ACTSFSGATYNEQF
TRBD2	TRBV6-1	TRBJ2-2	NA	ASVTSGANTGELF
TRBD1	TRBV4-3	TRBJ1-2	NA	ASSHRTGGYGYT
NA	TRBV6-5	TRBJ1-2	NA	ASSYGAGLHGYT
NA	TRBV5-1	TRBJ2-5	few	ASSPQGEETQY
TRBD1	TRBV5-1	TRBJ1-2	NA	ASSPQRDSFYGYT
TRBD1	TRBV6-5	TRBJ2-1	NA	ASSYSTGREQF
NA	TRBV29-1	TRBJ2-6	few	SVEGQSGANVLT
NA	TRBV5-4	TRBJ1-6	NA	ASSLAGEGPYNSPLH
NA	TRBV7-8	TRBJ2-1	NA	ASSLLGPPYNEQF
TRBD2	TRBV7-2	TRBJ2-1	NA	ASSLTSGRGI
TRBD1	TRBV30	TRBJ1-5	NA	AWSPPRQGVEPQH
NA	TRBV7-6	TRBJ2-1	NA	ASSLQPGTNEQF
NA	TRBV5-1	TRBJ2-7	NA	ASSQDMGLSYEQY